The clone carrying this T cell receptor (beta chain) has a count of ten or more. Its target is unknown. This entry belongs to a study of neurological immune-mediated disorders. Turning to the study itself: Disease course was recorded as relapsing-remitting for some 31 and secondary progressive for about 8.5% of the 34 multiple sclerosis patients. General study findings and limits: Phylogenetic grouping assigned the repertoires of 18 of 34 multiple sclerosis patients to a single related-CDR3 cluster, representing a possible signature.

With V trimmed by 4 bases and J by 4 bases, 2 bases remained unmatched. CDR1 is SGHRS, CDR2 YFSETQ, per germline. The CDR3 is 14 amino acids. TCRdb ran MiXCR on the 5' RACE reads and lists one entry per CDR3 protein. The profile shows nearly 60,000 distinct CDR3 sequences, 3% to 4% of them singletons. Sequencing was done on a sample of PBMCs. This chain uses TRBV5-1 with TRBJ2-7; 13 bases map to TRBD2. This TCR was sampled from a woman in her twenties or thirties with multiple sclerosis. Here the CDR3 reads CASSGTSGAYEQYF. The DNA for the CDR3 is TGCGCCAGCAGCGGGACTAGCGGGGCGTACGAGCAGTACTTC.